This T cell receptor (beta chain) came from a study of Tregs in tolerant kidney transplant recipients. General study points: Tregs expanded with activated donor B cells seemed most donor-specific. In tolerant patients, donor-specific Tregs outgrew total Tregs, suggesting antigen-driven expansion.

Remarks on this clone: Its antigen remains unidentified.

This table comes from immunoSEQ multiplex PCR, and its TCRdb copy is limited to in-frame clones, with some not included. In the table there are about 77,000 clones, about 98% of which are singletons. The source is a human donor who received a combined kidney and bone marrow transplant. The sequencing used CD4+ T cells from blood, collected before the transplant.

The CDR3 bases are TGTGCCAGCAGCTTTGGAGGGGGCATCGGGGAGCTGTTTTTT. Encoded protein: CASSFGGGIGELFF. V and J are TRBV7-9 and TRBJ2-2; the D gene is possibly TRBD1 (7 bases). This CDR3 is built from 14 residues. The germline V and J ends were trimmed by 3 bases and 7 bases, with 12 bases remaining between them. CDR1 SEHNR and CDR2 FQNEAQ come from the germline V gene (reference sequence).